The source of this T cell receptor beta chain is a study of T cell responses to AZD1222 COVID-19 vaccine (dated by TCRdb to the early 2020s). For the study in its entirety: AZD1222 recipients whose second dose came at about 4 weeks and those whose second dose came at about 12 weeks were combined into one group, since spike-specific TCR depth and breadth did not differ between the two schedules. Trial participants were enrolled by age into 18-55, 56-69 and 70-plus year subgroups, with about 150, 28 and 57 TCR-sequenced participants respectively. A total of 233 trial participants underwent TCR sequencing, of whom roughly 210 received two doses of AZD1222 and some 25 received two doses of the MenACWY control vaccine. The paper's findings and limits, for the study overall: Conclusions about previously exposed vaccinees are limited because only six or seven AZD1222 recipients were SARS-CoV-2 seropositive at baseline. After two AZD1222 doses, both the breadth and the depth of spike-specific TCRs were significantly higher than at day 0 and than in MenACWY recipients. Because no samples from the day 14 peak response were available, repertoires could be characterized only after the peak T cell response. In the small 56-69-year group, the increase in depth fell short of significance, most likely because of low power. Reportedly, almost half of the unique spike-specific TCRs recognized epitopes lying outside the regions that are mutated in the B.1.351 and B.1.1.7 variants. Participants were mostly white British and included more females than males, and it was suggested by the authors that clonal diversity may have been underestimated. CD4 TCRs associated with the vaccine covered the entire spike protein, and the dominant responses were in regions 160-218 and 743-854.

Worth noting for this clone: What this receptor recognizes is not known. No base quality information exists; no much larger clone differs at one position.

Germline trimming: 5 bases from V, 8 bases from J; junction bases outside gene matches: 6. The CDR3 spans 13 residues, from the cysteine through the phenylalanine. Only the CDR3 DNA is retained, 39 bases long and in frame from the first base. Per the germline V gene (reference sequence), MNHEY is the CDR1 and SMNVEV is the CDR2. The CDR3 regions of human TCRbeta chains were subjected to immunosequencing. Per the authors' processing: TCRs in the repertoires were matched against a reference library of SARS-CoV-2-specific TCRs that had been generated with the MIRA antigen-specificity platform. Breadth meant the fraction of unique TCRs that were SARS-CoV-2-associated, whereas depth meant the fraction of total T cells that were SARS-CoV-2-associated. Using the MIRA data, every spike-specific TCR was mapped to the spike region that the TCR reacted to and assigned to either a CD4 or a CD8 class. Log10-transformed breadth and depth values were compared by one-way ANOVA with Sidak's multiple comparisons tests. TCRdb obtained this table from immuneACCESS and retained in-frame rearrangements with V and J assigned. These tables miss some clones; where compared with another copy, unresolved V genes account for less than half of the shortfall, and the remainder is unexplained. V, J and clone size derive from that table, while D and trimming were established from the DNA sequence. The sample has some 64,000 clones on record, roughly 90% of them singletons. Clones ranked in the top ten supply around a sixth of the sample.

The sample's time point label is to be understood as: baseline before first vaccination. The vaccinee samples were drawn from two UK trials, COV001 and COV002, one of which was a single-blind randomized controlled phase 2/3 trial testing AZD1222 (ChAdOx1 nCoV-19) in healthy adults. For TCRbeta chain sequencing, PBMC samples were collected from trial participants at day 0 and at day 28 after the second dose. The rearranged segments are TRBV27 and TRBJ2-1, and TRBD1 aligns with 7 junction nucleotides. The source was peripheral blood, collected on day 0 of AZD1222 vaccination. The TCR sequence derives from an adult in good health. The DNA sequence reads TGTGCCAGCAGTGGGGACACAGGGGATGAGCAGTTCTTC. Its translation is CASSGDTGDEQFF.